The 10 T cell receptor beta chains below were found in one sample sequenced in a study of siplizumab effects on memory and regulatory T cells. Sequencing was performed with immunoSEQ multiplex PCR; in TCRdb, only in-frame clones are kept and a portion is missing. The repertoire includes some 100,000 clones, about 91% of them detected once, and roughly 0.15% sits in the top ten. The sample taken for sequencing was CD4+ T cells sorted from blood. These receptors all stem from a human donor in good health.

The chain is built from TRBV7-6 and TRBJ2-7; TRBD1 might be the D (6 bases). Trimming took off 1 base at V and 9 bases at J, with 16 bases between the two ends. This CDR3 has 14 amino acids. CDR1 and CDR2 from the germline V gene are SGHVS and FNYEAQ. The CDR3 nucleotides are TGTGCCAGCAGCTTAGAGGGGCAGGGGCAGGTGCAGTACTTC. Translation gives CASSLEGQGQVQYF.

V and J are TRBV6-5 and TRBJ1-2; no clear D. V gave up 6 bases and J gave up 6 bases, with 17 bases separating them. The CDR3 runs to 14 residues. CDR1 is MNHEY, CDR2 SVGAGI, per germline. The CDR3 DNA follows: TGTGCCAGCAGGAAGGGTTTTGTTTCGGATGGCTACACCTTC. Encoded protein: CASRKGFVSDGYTF.

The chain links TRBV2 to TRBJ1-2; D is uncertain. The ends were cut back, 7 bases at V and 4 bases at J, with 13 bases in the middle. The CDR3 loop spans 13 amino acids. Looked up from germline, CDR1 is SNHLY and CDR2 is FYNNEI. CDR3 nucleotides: TGTGCCAGCAATTTTCAGAATCCCTATGGCTACACCTTC. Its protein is CASNFQNPYGYTF.

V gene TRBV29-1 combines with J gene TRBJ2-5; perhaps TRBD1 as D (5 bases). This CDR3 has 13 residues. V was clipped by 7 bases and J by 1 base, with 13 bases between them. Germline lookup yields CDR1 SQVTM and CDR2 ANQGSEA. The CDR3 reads CSAGWRLQETQYF. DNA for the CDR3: TGCAGCGCAGGGTGGCGGCTCCAAGAGACCCAGTACTTC. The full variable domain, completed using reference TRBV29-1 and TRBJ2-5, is SAVISQKPSRDICQRGTSLTIQCQVDSQVTMMFWYRQQPGQSLTLIATANQGSEATYESGFVIDKFPISRPNLTFSTLTVSNMSPEDSSIYLCSAGWRLQETQYFGPGTRLLVL.

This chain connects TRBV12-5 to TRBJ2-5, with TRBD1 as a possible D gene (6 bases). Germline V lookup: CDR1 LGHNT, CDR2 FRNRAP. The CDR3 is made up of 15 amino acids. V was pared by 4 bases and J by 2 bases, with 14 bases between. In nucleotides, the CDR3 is TGTGCTAGTGGTTCTACCGGGACAAAACAAGAGACCCAGTACTTC. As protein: CASGSTGTKQETQYF.

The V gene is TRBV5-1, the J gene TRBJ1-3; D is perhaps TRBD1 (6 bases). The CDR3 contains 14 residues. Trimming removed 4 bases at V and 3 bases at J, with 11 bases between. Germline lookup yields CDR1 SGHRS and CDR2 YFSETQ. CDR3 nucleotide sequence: TGCGCCAGCAGCGTGGGGGGGCGTGGAAACACCATATATTTT. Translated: CASSVGGRGNTIYF.

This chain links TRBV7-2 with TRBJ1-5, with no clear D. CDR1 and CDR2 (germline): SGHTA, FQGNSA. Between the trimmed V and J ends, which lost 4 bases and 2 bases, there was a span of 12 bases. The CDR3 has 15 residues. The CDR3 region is CASSYLASGNQPQHF. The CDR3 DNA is TGTGCCAGCAGCTATTTGGCTTCGGGCAATCAGCCCCAGCATTTT.

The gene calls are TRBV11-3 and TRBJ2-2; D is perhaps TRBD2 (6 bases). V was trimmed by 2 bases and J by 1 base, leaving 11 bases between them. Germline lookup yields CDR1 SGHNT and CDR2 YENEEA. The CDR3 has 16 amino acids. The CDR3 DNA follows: TGTGCCAGCAGCTTATGGTCGGGAGTGAACACCGGGGAGCTGTTTTTT. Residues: CASSLWSGVNTGELFF.

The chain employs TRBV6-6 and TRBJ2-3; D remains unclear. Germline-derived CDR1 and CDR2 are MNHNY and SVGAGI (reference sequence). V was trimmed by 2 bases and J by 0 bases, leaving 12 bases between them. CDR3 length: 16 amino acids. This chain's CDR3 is CASSYGSLTSTDTQYF. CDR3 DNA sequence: TGTGCCAGCAGTTACGGGTCCTTAACTAGCACAGATACGCAGTATTTT.

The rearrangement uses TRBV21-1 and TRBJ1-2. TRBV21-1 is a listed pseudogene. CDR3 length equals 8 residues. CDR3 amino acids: CAEDGYTF. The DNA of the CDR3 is TGTGCCGAGGATGGCTACACCTTC.